These T cell receptor beta chains were read from a single sample in a study of T cell responses to AZD1222 COVID-19 vaccine. TCRdb keeps only in-frame clones here, not all; method: immunoSEQ multiplex PCR. The data contain about 170,000 clones, about 83% of them seen just once; the ten biggest clones take up less than 1.3%. The source was peripheral blood, collected 28 days after the second AZD1222 dose. The receptors were sampled from an adult who received the AZD1222 COVID-19 vaccine. Each CDR3 is given with its conserved first and last residue. The order of the fields is D gene, J gene, clone size, V gene, CDR3 DNA, CDR3 protein. A D gene is named only where the DNA matches it firmly. The listing skips clone size in some rows; elsewhere it reads once, few, many or a size class.

>NA|TRBJ2-3|NA|TRBV18
TGTGCCAGCTCATCTAATGAGGCGGATACGCAGTATTTT
CASSSNEADTQYF
>NA|TRBJ1-3|once|TRBV25-1
TGTGCCAGCTCTCAACAAGGAATCTCAGGAAACACCATATATTTT
CASSQQGISGNTIYF
>NA|TRBJ2-1|once|TRBV7-2
TGTGCCAGCAGCCTCGGACAGATCTACAATGAGCAGTTCTTC
CASSLGQIYNEQFF
>NA|TRBJ2-7|NA|TRBV7-9
TGTGCCAGCAGCCCGGGGCGGGACGAGCAGTACTTC
CASSPGRDEQYF
>NA|TRBJ1-1|NA|TRBV5-8
TGTGCCAGCAGGTTTGGGGGGTACACTGAAGCTTTCTTT
CASRFGGYTEAFF
>NA|TRBJ2-5|NA|TRBV6-5
TGTGCCAGCAGTTACGGTCCGGGGAGCCTGGGGACCCAGTACTTC
CASSYGPGSLGTQYF
>NA|TRBJ1-5|NA|TRBV5-5
TGTGCCAGCAGCTTTGGGAGCGGCAATCAGCCCCAGCATTTT
CASSFGSGNQPQHF
>NA|TRBJ1-3|NA|TRBV19
TGTGCCAGTTCTCCGACCAGGGGAGGTAACACCATATATTTT
CASSPTRGGNTIYF
>NA|TRBJ1-3|NA|TRBV14
TGTGCCAGCAGCCAAGCACCGGGGGAGGGCAAGACTGGAAACACCATATATTTT
CASSQAPGEGKTGNTIYF
>NA|TRBJ1-1|NA|TRBV13
TGTGCCAGCAGCTTAGCATCCGCAAGGAACACTGAAGCTTTCTTT
CASSLASARNTEAFF
>TRBD1|TRBJ1-2|NA|TRBV10-3
TGTGCCACGGCAGTGGCAGGGGGCGACTATGGCTACACCTTC
CATAVAGGDYGYTF
>NA|TRBJ1-1|few|TRBV3-1/TRBV3-2
TGTGCCAGCAGCCAAACGAGGAACACTGAAGCTTTCTTT
CASSQTRNTEAFF
>NA|TRBJ1-6|NA|TRBV18
TGTGCCAGCTCAGGGACACTTAATAATTCACCCCTCCACTTT
CASSGTLNNSPLHF
>TRBD2|TRBJ2-1|NA|TRBV19
TGTGCCAGTAGTACGGGAGGCTCCTACAATGAGCAGTTCTTC
CASSTGGSYNEQFF
>NA|TRBJ2-5|NA|TRBV27
TGTGCCAGCAGTTTATTCGGACCACAAGAGACCCAGTACTTC
CASSLFGPQETQYF
>NA|TRBJ2-7|NA|TRBV5-6
TGTGCCAGCAGCCGGCGGGGTCTCGAGCAGTACTTC
CASSRRGLEQYF
>NA|TRBJ1-1|NA|TRBV19
TGTGCCAGTAGTATAGAGGCGAACACTGAAGCTTTCTTT
CASSIEANTEAFF
>TRBD2|TRBJ2-5|once|TRBV5-4
TGTGCCAGCAGAAAAGCGGGGGCCGGACGAGAGACCCAGTACTTC
CASRKAGAGRETQYF
>TRBD1|TRBJ2-1|NA|TRBV9
TGTGCCAGCAGCACTAATCCGGCACAGGGGGTACAGTTCTTC
CASSTNPAQGVQFF
>NA|TRBJ2-2|NA|TRBV5-4
TGTGCCAGCAGCTTGGACAGGCTAAACACCGGGGAGCTGTTTTTT
CASSLDRLNTGELFF
>NA|TRBJ1-1|NA|TRBV19
TGTGCCAGTAGTATGGTGGGTAACACTGAAGCTTTCTTT
CASSMVGNTEAFF
>TRBD1|TRBJ1-5|once|TRBV5-5
TGTGCCAGCAGCTCGAGTACGGGACAGGCTCAGCCCCAGCATTTT
CASSSSTGQAQPQHF
>TRBD1|TRBJ1-2|NA|TRBV3-1/TRBV3-2
TGTGCCAGCAGCCAGCAGTTCGGACAGGGGGCTAAGGGCTACACCTTC
CASSQQFGQGAKGYTF
>NA|TRBJ2-5|NA|TRBV19
TGTGCCAGTAGTACAGGACAACGCATCCAAGAGACCCAGTACTTC
CASSTGQRIQETQYF
>NA|TRBJ2-5|NA|TRBV3-1/TRBV3-2
TGTGCCAGCAGCCAAGAATACCGAGAGACCCAGTACTTC
CASSQEYRETQYF
>NA|TRBJ1-3|NA|TRBV6-5
TGTGCCAGCAGTCCCGACGGAACCTCTGGAAACACCATATATTTT
CASSPDGTSGNTIYF
>NA|TRBJ1-1|NA|TRBV30
TGTGCCTGGAGGTCAGGAGGGCACACTGAAGCTTTCTTT
CAWRSGGHTEAFF
>NA|TRBJ2-7|NA|TRBV5-5
TGTGCCAGCAGCTTGGCCAGGGGGGCGGGATTCTACGAGCAGTACTTC
CASSLARGAGFYEQYF
>TRBD2|TRBJ2-3|NA|TRBV2
TGTGCCAGCAATTTAGCGGGGGGGCCGGGGCAGTATTTT
CASNLAGGPGQYF
>TRBD1|TRBJ1-3|NA|TRBV6-4
TGTGCCAGCACCCGGGCCTATAAAGACAGGGCCTCTGGAAACACCATATATTTT
CASTRAYKDRASGNTIYF
>TRBD1|TRBJ1-1|NA|TRBV28
TGTGCCAGCAGTCTACCGGGACAGGGGTTGCCTGAAGCTTTCTTT
CASSLPGQGLPEAFF
>NA|TRBJ1-5|NA|TRBV6-1
TGTGCCAGCAGTGAAGCCTACGGGACCGTCTTCAGTGAGGGTCAGCCCCAGCATTTT
CASSEAYGTVFSEGQPQHF
>NA|TRBJ1-1|NA|TRBV5-4
TGTGCCAGCAGTTCCCGAGGGGGGGTCACTGAAGCTTTCTTT
CASSSRGGVTEAFF
>NA|TRBJ1-2|few|TRBV5-8
TGTGCCAGCAGCTGGTCCGGGCAGGACTTTAACTATGGCTACACCTTC
CASSWSGQDFNYGYTF
>NA|TRBJ2-7|NA|TRBV5-6
TGTGCCAGCAGCTTGGTGGACAACTCCTACGAGCAGTACTTC
CASSLVDNSYEQYF
>NA|TRBJ2-1|NA|TRBV12-5
TGTGCTAGTGGTTTGGTATTACTAGCAAGCGTGTCGTCCTACAATGAGCAGTTCTTC
CASGLVLLASVSSYNEQFF
>NA|TRBJ1-1|NA|TRBV19
TGTGCCAGTAGCCCTGAGAACACTGAAGCTTTCTTT
CASSPENTEAFF
>NA|TRBJ2-7|NA|TRBV12-3/TRBV12-4
TGTGCCAGCAGTTTAATAGGCCGCTACGAGCAGTACTTC
CASSLIGRYEQYF
>TRBD2|TRBJ2-2|NA|TRBV6-1
TGTGCCAGCAGTGTACTGGCTAGCGGGGTCACCGGGGAGCTGTTTTTT
CASSVLASGVTGELFF
>NA|TRBJ1-6|few|TRBV3-1/TRBV3-2
TGTGCCAGCAGCGGCCGCGAGGGGCATTCACCCCTCCACTTT
CASSGREGHSPLHF
>TRBD1|TRBJ1-6|NA|TRBV18
TGTGCCAGCTCACCGGAGGGACAGTATAATTCACCCCTCCACTTT
CASSPEGQYNSPLHF
>NA|TRBJ2-3|NA|TRBV25-1
TGTGCCAGCAGCCTCCCTATTGGTTCAGATACGCAGTATTTT
CASSLPIGSDTQYF